This TCR beta chain was sequenced in a study of T cells in Graves' hyperthyroidism and ophthalmopathy (dated by TCRdb to between 2019 and 2020). At the level of the whole study: Peripheral blood was sampled at the time of initial diagnosis, prior to any treatment. The paper describes TCR Vbeta CDR3 sequencing of 120 to 150 peripheral blood samples, made up of roughly 40 ophthalmopathy patients, approximately 73 hyperthyroidism patients and approximately 17 progressor patients. The approximately 97 discovery patients were randomly divided into training and test sets at a 7:3 ratio. An independent validation cohort of 18 to 20 hyperthyroidism patients and approximately 15 patients who later progressed to ophthalmopathy tested prospective prediction of ophthalmopathy. Thyroid tissue and blood T-cell repertoires from roughly six Graves' hyperthyroidism patients were also compared in the study. TCR V-J signatures able to tell the groups apart were searched for in a discovery cohort of around 95 patients, of whom 43 had Graves' ophthalmopathy and 55 to 60 had stable Graves' hyperthyroidism. After blood sampling, hyperthyroidism patients were treated with methimazole at a starting dose of 30 mg daily, and ophthalmopathy patients were treated with high-dose intravenous methylprednisolone. The investigation overall reported the following: Sample size was not statistically predetermined, and investigators were not blinded to group allocation. In validation, the model predicted progression to ophthalmopathy a median of approximately 6.6 months before onset, with about 71% sensitivity and roughly 77% specificity. Ophthalmopathy was separated from stable hyperthyroidism by a 13 V-J signature model, with just over 85% sensitivity and about 81% specificity obtained in cross-validation and 80%/75% obtained in testing. Blood samples also contained most of the expanded thyroid clonotypes (frequency above 0.001), which suggests that blood repertoires may reflect thyroid immune responses.

From its cysteine to its phenylalanine, the CDR3 spans 13 amino acids. Only the CDR3 part of the read is kept: 39 bases, read in frame from the first base. The germline V gene provides CDR1 SGHRS and CDR2 YFSETQ. Trimming at the junction amounts to 1 base on V and 5 bases on J, and the germline ends lie 10 bases apart. Amplification of TCR beta CDR3 regions was carried out from RNA transcripts. The first round of RT-PCR for the TCR CDR3 was performed with the HTBI primer set and the Qiagen OneStep RT-PCR kit. Libraries were constructed in a second round of multiplex PCR, after which size selection and purification were performed. Paired-end sequencing of the libraries was performed with 100 bp reads on an Illumina HiSeq2000. In the paper's pipeline: Raw data were processed with SOAPnuke, discarding reads with adapters, uncalled bases, mean Phred below 15, or no exact constant-primer or identifier match. COPE v1.2.5 was used to merge the high-quality paired reads, and each unique nucleotide sequence was defined as a clonotype. Clonotypes were aligned to IMGT TRBV, TRBD and TRBJ reference segments using MiTCR v1.1. Only V-J combinations with frequency above 0.0001, covering about 99% of repertoires, were analysed. A TCS score was defined as the ratio of F50 (clonal expansion) to E x V (chaos), with BLOSUM62-based TCRdist applied between CDR3 peptides within each V-J. Welch's t-statistics and random forest reduced around 510 V-J features to 13, which were used in a naive Bayes classifier (R e1071). TCRdb applied fastp at Q25 and MiXCR to the public reads, then kept only in-frame beta chains. Entries that share a CDR3 protein sequence are merged under the most common genes and DNA. The V and J calls, along with clone size, are taken from TCRdb and not from the paper's own processing. A total of approximately 600,000 distinct CDR3 sequences appear in this sample, around 14% of them only once. The ten largest clones capture more than 4.5% of the sample.

At least ten counts were recorded for this clonotype. What this receptor recognizes is not known. The record has no base qualities; no much larger clone is one base away. Hyperthyroidism patients were newly diagnosed, had a disease duration of under 2 months, and were aged 18 to 65 years. The study excluded patients with uncontrolled infections, other autoimmune diseases, pregnancy or lactation. Diagnoses were established on the basis of clinical symptoms, serum thyroxine and TRAb, thyroid ultrasound, and orbital computed tomography. Blood from progressor patients was drawn when they were first diagnosed with hyperthyroidism, before any ophthalmopathy symptoms appeared. PBMCs were isolated from approximately 10 ml of fresh peripheral blood by Ficoll-Paque density gradient centrifugation. Patients classed as progressors first received a Graves' hyperthyroidism diagnosis and then went on to develop ophthalmopathy during follow-up. Total RNA was extracted using Trizol reagent, and RNA quality was assessed on an Agilent 2100 Bioanalyzer.

This TCR was recovered from a woman in her twenties or thirties with Graves' hyperthyroidism that later progressed to Graves' ophthalmopathy. The source material was blood. The V and J genes are TRBV5-1 and TRBJ2-7; the D gene is perhaps TRBD1 or TRBD2, as each covers 5 bases. CDR3 loop: CASSLRGDDEQYF. The bases are TGCGCCAGCAGCTTGAGGGGAGACGACGAGCAGTACTTC.